Below are 9 T cell receptor beta chains sequenced from a single sample in a study of blood T cell repertoires in COVID-19. Profiling relied on immunoSEQ multiplex PCR, and the TCRdb table lists in-frame clones only, not all of them. In the table there are around 23,000 clones, about nine tenths of which are singletons. The sequenced material came from peripheral blood. The source is a man aged 45 to 65 with active COVID-19.

The rearrangement uses TRBV7-9 and TRBJ1-2; 8 bases fit TRBD1. The trim removed 6 bases at V and 2 bases at J, leaving 5 bases unmatched. The CDR3 consists of 14 residues. CDR1 SEHNR and CDR2 FQNEAQ come from the germline V gene (reference sequence). In nucleotides, the CDR3 is TGTGCCAGCAGAGGACAGGGCCTCAACTATGGCTACACCTTC. Its translation is CASRGQGLNYGYTF.

The V and J genes are TRBV9 and TRBJ2-7; maybe TRBD2 (6 bases). Germline CDR1 reads SGDLS; CDR2 reads YYNGEE. Trimming took 3 bases from V and 3 from J, leaving 16 bases between them. The CDR3 loop spans 15 amino acids. The CDR3 DNA sequence: TGTGCCAGCAGCGCGTTCGGGGACTCCGACTACGAGCAGTACTTC. Encoded protein: CASSAFGDSDYEQYF.

The chain joins TRBV14 to TRBJ2-6; the D is unclear. Deletions cut 1 base from V and 2 bases from J, with 6 bases between. Germline V gene lookup returns CDR1 SGHDN and CDR2 FVKESK. The CDR3 runs to 15 residues. The CDR3 region is CASSQAFPGANVLTF. CDR3 in DNA: TGTGCCAGCAGCCAAGCTTTCCCTGGGGCCAACGTCCTGACTTTC.

This clone was found once. The chain couples TRBV19 to TRBJ2-7; 9 bases are a match to TRBD1. Germline assignment: CDR1 LNHDA and CDR2 SQIVND (reference sequence). The CDR3 consists of 14 residues. The ends lost 6 bases at V and 2 bases at J; junction bases unmatched: 5. The CDR3 spells CASSLDRGAYEQYF. CDR3 nucleotides: TGTGCCAGTAGCCTAGACAGGGGGGCCTACGAGCAGTACTTC.

The chain joins TRBV6-6 to TRBJ2-2; 9 bases agree with TRBD2. CDR1 is MNHNY and CDR2 is SVGAGI in the germline V gene (reference sequence). This CDR3 region has 16 residues. Unmatched junction bases numbered 3, after V lost 4 bases and J lost 0 bases. The DNA for the CDR3 is TGTGCCAGCAGTTTTAGACTAGCGGCGAACACCGGGGAGCTGTTTTTT. Protein product: CASSFRLAANTGELFF.

The chain uses TRBV7-8 and TRBJ2-5; 7 bases match TRBD1. After removal of 8 bases from V and 1 base from J, the junction contained 4 bases not matched to a gene. The CDR3 extends over 13 amino acids. Germline CDR1 and CDR2: SGHVS and FQNEAQ. The CDR3 loop is CASHRGIQETQYF. CDR3 DNA: TGTGCCAGCCACAGGGGCATCCAAGAGACCCAGTACTTC.

The CDR3 DNA reads TGTGCCAGCAGCTTTGGAGAGAACGAGCAGTACGTC. This translates into CASSFGENEQYV. This chain connects TRBV5-4 to TRBJ2-7; D call uncertain. The CDR3 extends over 12 amino acids. The V end was cut by 2 bases, the J end by 5 bases, with 8 bases between. The germline gives CDR1 SGHNT, CDR2 YYREEE (reference sequence).

The rearrangement joins TRBV7-2 to TRBJ2-7, with D unresolved. The CDR3 loop spans 15 amino acids. The germline CDR1 and CDR2 sequences are SGHTA and FQGNSA. V was pared by 1 base and J by 0 bases, with 10 bases between. CDR3 in DNA: TGTGCCAGCAGCTTAGATAGCCAAAGCTCCTACGAGCAGTACGTC. It encodes CASSLDSQSSYEQYV.

This clone has only a few counts. The chain is built from TRBV5-4 and TRBJ1-6; maybe TRBD1 (6 bases). The CDR3 covers 17 residues. Between the trimmed V and J ends, which lost 2 bases and 7 bases, there was a span of 19 bases. In germline, CDR1 is SGHNT, CDR2 YYREEE (reference sequence). CDR3 coding DNA: TGTGCCAGCAGCTTCCGGACAGCCCTGAGGGACAATTCACCCCTCCACTTT. The encoded protein is CASSFRTALRDNSPLHF.